Described below is a single TCR beta chain sequence and its context. Data came from immunoSEQ multiplex PCR; TCRdb stores just in-frame clones and leaves some out. The data contain over 15,000 clones, about two thirds of them singletons. Germline V gives CDR1 SGHRS, CDR2 YFSETQ. This CDR3 spans 15 amino acids. V lost 5 bases and J 3 bases, leaving 14 bases between the germline ends. The sample belongs to a study of sequential checkpoint blockade in melanoma. Study-level background: Randomization was 1:1 between first-line nivolumab→ipilimumab and ipilimumab→nivolumab.

Documented treatment: randomized to nivolumab then ipilimumab (arm A) or the reverse (arm B). DNA-damaging chemotherapy had not been given to any patient beforehand. This chain uses TRBV5-1 with TRBJ2-2; maybe TRBD2 (6 bases). This TCR was sampled from a human donor with melanoma. The material sequenced was CD8+ T cells sorted from blood (inferred from file names), taken from a patient given nivolumab and ipilimumab in sequence. In nucleotides, the CDR3 is TGCGCCAGCAGGGATACCGGGAGCTACACCGGGGAGCTGTTTTTT. Encoded protein: CASRDTGSYTGELFF.